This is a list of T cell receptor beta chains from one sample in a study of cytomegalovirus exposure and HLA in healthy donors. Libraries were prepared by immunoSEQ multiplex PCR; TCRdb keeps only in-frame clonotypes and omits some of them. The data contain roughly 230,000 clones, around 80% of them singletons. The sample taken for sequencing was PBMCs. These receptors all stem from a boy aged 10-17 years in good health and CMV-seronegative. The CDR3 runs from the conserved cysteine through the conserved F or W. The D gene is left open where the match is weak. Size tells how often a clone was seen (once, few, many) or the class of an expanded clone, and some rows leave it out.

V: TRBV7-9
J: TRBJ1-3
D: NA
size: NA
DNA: TGTGCCAGCAGCTCCACTGGAAACACCATATATTTT
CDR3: CASSSTGNTIYF

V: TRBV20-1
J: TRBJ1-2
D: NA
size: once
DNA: TGCAGCCCCCTTGGCTACACCTTC
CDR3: CSPLGYTF

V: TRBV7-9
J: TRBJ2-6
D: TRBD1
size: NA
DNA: TGTGCCAGCAGCTTCCCCGGGACAGATGGGGCCAACGTCCTGACTTTC
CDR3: CASSFPGTDGANVLTF

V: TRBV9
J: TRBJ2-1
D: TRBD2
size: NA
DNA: TGTGCCAGCAGCCCATGGGGGACTAGCGGGGGGGTCTACAATGAGCAGTTCTTC
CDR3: CASSPWGTSGGVYNEQFF

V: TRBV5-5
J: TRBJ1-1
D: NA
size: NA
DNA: TGTGCCAGCAGCTTGGCCCTGGACAGACCGGCCTGGGCTTTCTTT
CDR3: CASSLALDRPAWAFF

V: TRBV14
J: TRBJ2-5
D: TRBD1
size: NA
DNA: TGTGCCAGCAGCCCCCGAGTGACAGGGTACGCCCAAGAGACCCAGTACTTC
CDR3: CASSPRVTGYAQETQYF

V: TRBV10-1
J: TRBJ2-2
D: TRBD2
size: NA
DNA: TGCGCCAGCGGGACTAGCGGGGGGAACACCGGGGAGCTGTTTTTT
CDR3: CASGTSGGNTGELFF

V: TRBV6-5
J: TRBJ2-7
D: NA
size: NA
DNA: TGTGCCAGCAGTTACAGCCTAGCCTACGAGCAGTACTTC
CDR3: CASSYSLAYEQYF

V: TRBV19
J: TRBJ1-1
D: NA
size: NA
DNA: TGTGCCAGTAGCCCCCCCTTGACACACCAGTGGAACACTGAAGCTTTCTTT
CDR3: CASSPPLTHQWNTEAFF

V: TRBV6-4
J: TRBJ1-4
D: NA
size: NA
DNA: TGTGCCAGCAGTGACGGGAGAAAACTGTTTTTT
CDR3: CASSDGRKLFF

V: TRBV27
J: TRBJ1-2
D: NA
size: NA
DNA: TGTGCCAGCAGTTTAATGGGCAGCTTTAACTATGGCTACACCTTC
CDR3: CASSLMGSFNYGYTF

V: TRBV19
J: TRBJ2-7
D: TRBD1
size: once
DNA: TGTGCCAGTAGTTTGGCACAGGGGGGCTACGAGCAGTACTTC
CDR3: CASSLAQGGYEQYF